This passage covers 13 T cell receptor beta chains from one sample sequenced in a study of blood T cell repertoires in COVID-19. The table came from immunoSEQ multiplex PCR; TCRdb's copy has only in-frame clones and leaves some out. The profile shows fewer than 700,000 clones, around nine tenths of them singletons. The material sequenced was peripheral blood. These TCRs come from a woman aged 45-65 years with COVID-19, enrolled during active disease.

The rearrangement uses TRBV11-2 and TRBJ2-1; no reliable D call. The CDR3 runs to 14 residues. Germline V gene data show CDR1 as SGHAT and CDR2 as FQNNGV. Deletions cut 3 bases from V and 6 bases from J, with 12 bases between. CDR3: CASSFGPYLNEQFF. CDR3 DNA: TGTGCCAGCAGCTTTGGGCCGTACCTCAATGAGCAGTTCTTC.

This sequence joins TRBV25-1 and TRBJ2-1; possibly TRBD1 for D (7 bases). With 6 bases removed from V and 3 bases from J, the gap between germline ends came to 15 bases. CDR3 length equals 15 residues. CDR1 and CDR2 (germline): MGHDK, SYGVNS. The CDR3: CASRSGGPYYNEQFF. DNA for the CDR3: TGTGCCAGCAGATCAGGGGGGCCCTACTACAATGAGCAGTTCTTC.

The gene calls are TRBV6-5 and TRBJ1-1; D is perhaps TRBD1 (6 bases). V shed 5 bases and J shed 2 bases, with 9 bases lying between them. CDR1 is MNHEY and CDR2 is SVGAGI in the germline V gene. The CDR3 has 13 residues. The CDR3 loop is CASSTGFNTEAFF. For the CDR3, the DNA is TGTGCCAGCAGTACAGGGTTTAACACTGAAGCTTTCTTT.

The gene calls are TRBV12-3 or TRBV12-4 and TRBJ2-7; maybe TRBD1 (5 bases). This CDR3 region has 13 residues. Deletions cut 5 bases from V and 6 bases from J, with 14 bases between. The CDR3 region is CASSHSHRSEQYF. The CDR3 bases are TGTGCCAGCAGTCACTCACACAGGAGCGAGCAGTACTTC.

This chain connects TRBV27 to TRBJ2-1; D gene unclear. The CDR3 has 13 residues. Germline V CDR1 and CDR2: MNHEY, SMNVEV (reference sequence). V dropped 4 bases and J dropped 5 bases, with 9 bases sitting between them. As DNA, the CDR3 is TGTGCCAGCAGTTACAGCTTCAACAATGAGCAGTTCTTC. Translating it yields CASSYSFNNEQFF.

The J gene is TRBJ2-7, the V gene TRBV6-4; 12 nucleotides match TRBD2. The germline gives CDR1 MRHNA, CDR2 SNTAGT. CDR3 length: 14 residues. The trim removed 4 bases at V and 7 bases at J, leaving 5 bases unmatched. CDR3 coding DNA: TGTGCCAGCAGTGTACTAGCGGGGGGTGGAGAGCAGTACTTC. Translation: CASSVLAGGGEQYF.

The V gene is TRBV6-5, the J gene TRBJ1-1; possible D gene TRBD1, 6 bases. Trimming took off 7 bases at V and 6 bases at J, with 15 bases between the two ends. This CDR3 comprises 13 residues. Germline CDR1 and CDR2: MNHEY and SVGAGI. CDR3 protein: CASTGGAPAEAFF. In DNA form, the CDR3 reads TGTGCCAGCACTGGGGGGGCCCCTGCTGAAGCTTTCTTT.

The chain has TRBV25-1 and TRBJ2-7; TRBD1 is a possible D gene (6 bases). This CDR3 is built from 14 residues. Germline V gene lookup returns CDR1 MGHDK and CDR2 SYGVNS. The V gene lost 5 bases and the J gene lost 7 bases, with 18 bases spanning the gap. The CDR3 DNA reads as TGTGCCAGCAGTCAAGAGGGCAGGGGAGAGGAGCAGTACTTC. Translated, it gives CASSQEGRGEEQYF.

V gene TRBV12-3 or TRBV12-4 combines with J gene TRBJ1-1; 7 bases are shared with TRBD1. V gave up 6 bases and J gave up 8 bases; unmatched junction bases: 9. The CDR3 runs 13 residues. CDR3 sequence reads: CASSFSNRGEAFF. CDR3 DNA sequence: TGTGCCAGCAGCTTTTCGAACAGGGGAGAAGCTTTCTTT.

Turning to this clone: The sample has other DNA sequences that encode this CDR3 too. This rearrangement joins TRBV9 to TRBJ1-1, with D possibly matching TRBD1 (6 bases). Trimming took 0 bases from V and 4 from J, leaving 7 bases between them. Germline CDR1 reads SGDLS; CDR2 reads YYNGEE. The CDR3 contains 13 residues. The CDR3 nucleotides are TGTGCCAGCAGCGTAGGCAGGGGCACTGAAGCTTTCTTT. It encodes CASSVGRGTEAFF.

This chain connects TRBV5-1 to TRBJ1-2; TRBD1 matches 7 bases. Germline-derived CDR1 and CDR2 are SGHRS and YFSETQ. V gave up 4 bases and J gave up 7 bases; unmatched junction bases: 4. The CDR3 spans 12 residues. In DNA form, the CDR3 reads TGCGCCAGCAGCGGGACAGATTCTGGCTACACCTTC. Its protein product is CASSGTDSGYTF. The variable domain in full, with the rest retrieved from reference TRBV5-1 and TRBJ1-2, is KAGVTQTPRYLIKTRGQQVTLSCSPISGHRSVSWYQQTPGQGLQFLFEYFSETQRNKGNFPGRFSGRQFSNSRSEMNVSTLELGDSALYLCASSGTDSGYTFGSGTRLTVV.

Here the CDR3 DNA reads TGTGCCAGCAGCTTAGGCCTACGACACACAACTAATGAAAAACTGTTTTTT. This encodes CASSLGLRHTTNEKLFF. The V gene is TRBV13, the J gene TRBJ1-4, with D unclear. Trimming shortened V by 0 bases and J by 0 bases, and 11 bases separated the two germline ends. Germline V lookup: CDR1 PRHDT, CDR2 FYEKMQ (reference sequence). This CDR3 has 17 amino acids.

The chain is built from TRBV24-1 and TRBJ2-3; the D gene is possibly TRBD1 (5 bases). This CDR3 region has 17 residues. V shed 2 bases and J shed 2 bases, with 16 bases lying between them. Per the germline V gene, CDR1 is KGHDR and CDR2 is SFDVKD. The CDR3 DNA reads TGTGCCACCAGTGATTCAAGTCAAGGACACCTCACAGATACGCAGTATTTT. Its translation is CATSDSSQGHLTDTQYF.